This T cell receptor (beta chain) was captured by sequencing in a study of blood T cells in healthy people across ages. Regarding this clonotype: The antigen remains unidentified.

The second PCR ran about 6 to 12 cycles with a sample-barcoded 5' primer and J-beta primers. Each cDNA was tagged by a template-switch adaptor containing 12 random nucleotides. TCRdb itself ran the 5' RACE reads through MiXCR, one entry per CDR3 protein. The table has 2 million or so distinct CDR3 sequences, 40% to 55% seen once. Whole-study findings and limits: Naive and antigen-experienced cells could not be conclusively compared, given unsorted PBMCs. Greater diversity and more naive CD4+ cells were seen in long-lived donors than in aged donors.

Germline CDR1 reads DFQATT; CDR2 reads SNEGSKA (reference sequence). This CDR3 region has 19 residues. V shed 0 bases and J 4 bases; nucleotides not matched to a gene: 12. The specimen sequenced was blood. The receptor was isolated from a woman aged 35 to 49 in good health. The rearrangement uses TRBV20-1 and TRBJ2-1; TRBD2 aligns across 13 bases. CDR3 nucleotide sequence: TGCAGTGCTAGAGATCGTTATAGGACTAGCGGGGGTAGATACAATGAGCAGTTCTTC. Amino acids: CSARDRYRTSGGRYNEQFF.